The table lists the clone carrying this T cell receptor beta chain with many counts. No antigen is known for it. TCRdb itself ran the 5' RACE reads through MiXCR, one entry per CDR3 protein. Counted here are 80,000 or so distinct CDR3 sequences, around 9.9% occurring once; the ten biggest clones make up 1.5% to 2%. The entry originates in a study of neurological immune-mediated disorders. Findings of the study overall: HTLV-1-associated myelopathy ranked highest for TCR clonal expansion and multiple sclerosis lowest, beneath healthy controls.

The specimen was PBMCs. The receptor's source is a man aged 50-59 years in good health.

In nucleotides, the CDR3 is TGTGCCAGCAGCTTACCGGGACTAGCGGGAAATGAGCAGTTCTTC. It is translated as CASSLPGLAGNEQFF. The chain has TRBV7-6 and TRBJ2-1; 13 positions match TRBD2. Losses at the gene ends were 2 bases for V and 7 bases for J; bases not matched to a gene: 2. Germline V gene lookup returns CDR1 SGHVS and CDR2 FNYEAQ. The CDR3 runs to 15 residues.